The 14 T cell receptor beta chains presented below share a single source sample, sequenced in a study of identical twins (dated by TCRdb to 2015 to 2016). Libraries were constructed by 5' RACE. TCRdb records Illumina HiSeq 2000 as the sequencer. Through fastp at Q25 and MiXCR, TCRdb rebuilt clones from the public reads, retaining in-frame beta chains. Rows are combined by CDR3 protein, so each entry shows the most common genes and DNA. For this sample the table gives around 480,000 distinct CDR3 sequences, of which over 12% were detected only once. Over 0.5% of the sample comes from the top ten. The same sample was also used in a study of yellow fever vaccine responses in identical twins.

Sequenced input: CD4+ T cells sorted from blood. Receptors originate from a woman aged 18 to 35 in good health.

The chain uses TRBV30 and TRBJ2-3, with 11 positions matching TRBD1. The CDR3 runs to 13 residues. CDR1 GTSNPN and CDR2 SVGIG come from the germline V gene (reference sequence). The ends lost 6 bases at V and 4 bases at J; junction bases unmatched: 3. CDR3: CACGQGAADTQYF. The DNA of the CDR3 is TGTGCCTGCGGACAGGGGGCGGCAGATACGCAGTATTTT.

CDR3: CATSDLDPSQETQYF. The CDR3 DNA is TGTGCCACCAGTGATTTGGACCCATCACAAGAGACCCAGTACTTC. The chain uses TRBV24-1 and TRBJ2-5; no definite D call. There are 15 residues in the CDR3. Trimming removed 0 bases at V and 2 bases at J, with 9 bases between. CDR1 is KGHDR, CDR2 SFDVKD, per germline.

This chain links TRBV6-2 or TRBV6-3 with TRBJ2-7, with D possibly being TRBD1 (6 bases). Germline V CDR1 and CDR2: MNHEY, SVGEGT. The CDR3 consists of 11 residues. The ends were cut back, 7 bases at V and 6 bases at J, with 10 bases in the middle. The CDR3 DNA is TGTGCCAGCACACAGGGTCGCGAGCAGTACTTC. This encodes CASTQGREQYF.

This clonotype appeared a few times. The chain couples TRBV7-2 to TRBJ2-5; D may be TRBD2 (6 bases). The CDR3 has 14 residues. With 3 bases removed from V and 0 bases from J, the gap between germline ends came to 8 bases. From germline, CDR1 is SGHTA and CDR2 FQGNSA. The CDR3 sequence: CASSFWRDQETQYF. The CDR3 nucleotides read TGTGCCAGCAGCTTTTGGAGGGACCAAGAGACCCAGTACTTC.

This clonotype was detected a few times. This chain joins TRBV6-1 and TRBJ2-7; D unresolved. This CDR3 is 15 amino acids long. Looked up from germline, CDR1 is MNHNS and CDR2 is SASEGT. Trimming stripped 7 bases from V and 5 bases from J, with 21 bases between. CDR3 sequence (DNA): TGTGCCAGCAAGCTGTTGCACCTCTCCGGGCACGAGCAGTACTTC. Amino acids: CASKLLHLSGHEQYF.

The rearrangement uses TRBV7-2 and TRBJ2-4; 7 nucleotides agree with TRBD1. The CDR3 is made up of 15 amino acids. V lost 6 bases to trimming and J lost 0 bases; unmatched junction nucleotides: 5. Germline lookup yields CDR1 SGHTA and CDR2 FQGNSA. The CDR3 DNA reads TGTGCCAGCAGTCCCGGACAGGTAGCCAAAAACATTCAGTACTTC. Its protein is CASSPGQVAKNIQYF.

This clonotype was observed a few times. The rearrangement uses TRBV7-8 and TRBJ2-5; D gene uncertain. The CDR3 spans 15 residues. Germline assignment: CDR1 SGHVS and CDR2 FQNEAQ. V lost 2 bases, J lost 2 bases, and 12 bases lay in between. CDR3 bases: TGTGCCAGCAGCTTAATAATCCAGGCTCAAGAGACCCAGTACTTC. It is translated as CASSLIIQAQETQYF.

This clonotype was found many times. The chain has TRBV7-2 and TRBJ2-7; the match to TRBD2 covers 8 bases. The CDR3 consists of 14 residues. Germline CDR1 is SGHTA and CDR2 is FQGNSA. V lost 1 base, J lost 4 bases, and 3 bases stayed unmatched. CDR3 residues: CASSLGRGGYEQYF. The CDR3 DNA reads as TGTGCCAGCAGCTTAGGACGGGGGGGGTACGAGCAGTACTTC.

In its sample, this clonotype was seen a few times. The CDR3 loop reads CASSLAAGAETQYF. CDR3 DNA: TGCGCCAGCAGCCTGGCGGCGGGAGCGGAGACCCAGTACTTC. The genes are TRBV5-1 and TRBJ2-5; 7 bases line up with TRBD2. V was clipped by 4 bases and J by 5 bases; unmatched bases: 8. The CDR3 has 14 amino acids. CDR1 SGHRS and CDR2 YFSETQ come from the germline V gene.

This clonotype was seen only a few times. The rearrangement joins TRBV12-3 or TRBV12-4 to TRBJ1-6; TRBD1 is a possible D gene (6 bases). The V end was cut by 3 bases, the J end by 8 bases, with 11 bases between. This CDR3 contains 14 residues. CDR3 sequence reads: CASSFYRVDSPLHF. CDR3 bases: TGTGCCAGCAGTTTCTACAGGGTAGATTCACCCCTCCACTTT.

This clonotype has more than one count but fewer than ten. V usage is TRBV5-1 and J usage is TRBJ2-1; 7 bases map to TRBD1. V dropped 0 bases and J dropped 4; count of bases not matched to a gene: 7. The CDR3 has 16 residues. Germline lookup yields CDR1 SGHRS and CDR2 YFSETQ. DNA for the CDR3: TGCGCCAGCAGCTTGGGTGAGGGGGCAGGGTACAATGAGCAGTTCTTC. As protein: CASSLGEGAGYNEQFF.

J is TRBJ1-2 and V is TRBV2; D ambiguous. Germline V gene sequence: CDR1 SNHLY, CDR2 FYNNEI. Trimming took off 7 bases at V and 0 bases at J, with 15 bases between the two ends. This CDR3 has 15 residues. The CDR3 protein is CASNPQPASNYGYTF. In nucleotides, the CDR3 is TGTGCCAGCAATCCCCAGCCAGCATCTAACTATGGCTACACCTTC.

Only a few counts were recorded for this clonotype. The germline gene is not matched at one end of the junction; a read error may be the cause. The chain carries TRBV27 and TRBJ2-7, with 9 nucleotides matching TRBD2. CDR3 length: 13 residues. Germline V gene lookup returns CDR1 MNHEY and CDR2 SMNVEV (reference sequence). The CDR3 DNA follows: TGTGCCAGCAGTGGCTTAGCGGGGGCCCTCCAGGTCTTC. This translates into CASSGLAGALQVF.

In its sample, this clonotype was seen many times. The rearrangement links TRBV7-8 to TRBJ2-1, with D uncertain. Germline V gives CDR1 SGHVS, CDR2 FQNEAQ. The V end lost 2 bases, the J end lost 8 bases, and 7 bases lay between the germline ends. The CDR3 is 12 residues long. CDR3 in amino acids: CASSLQADEQFF. CDR3 bases: TGTGCCAGCAGCTTACAAGCCGATGAGCAGTTCTTC.